This T cell receptor (beta chain) derives from a study of blood T cell repertoires in COVID-19. Clones were read by immunoSEQ multiplex PCR, and TCRdb kept only the in-frame ones, dropping some. The sample lists around 100,000 clones, 75% to 90% occurring once. The CDR3 spans 15 residues. The germline V and J ends were trimmed by 3 bases and 1 base, with 12 bases remaining between them. In germline, CDR1 is MNHNS, CDR2 SASEGT. The receptor comes from a human donor in a cohort sampled during active or convalescent COVID-19. V is TRBV6-1 and J is TRBJ2-5; possible D gene TRBD1, 6 bases. The specimen sequenced was peripheral blood. The CDR3: CASSDSPGVQETQYF. For the CDR3, the DNA is TGTGCCAGCAGTGATTCCCCAGGGGTCCAAGAGACCCAGTACTTC.